The present T cell receptor beta chain was sequenced within a study of PD-1 blockade in mismatch repair-deficient tumors. For the study at large: Patients had 11 to 13 mismatch repair-deficient cancer types and were previously treated and progressing.

Study-wide findings and caveats: Rapid post-treatment expansion, then contraction, generally preceding radiologic response, marked tumor-resident clones.

All patients were mismatch repair deficient, assessed by either PCR or immunohistochemistry. TCR sequencing covered a few patients who responded to pembrolizumab. Sequencing used immunoSEQ multiplex PCR; TCRdb keeps in-frame clones, though not all of them. The data contain some 120,000 clones, 88% of them singletons. V gave up 5 bases and J gave up 4 bases; unmatched junction bases: 6. Per germline, CDR1 MGHRA and CDR2 YSYEKL. The CDR3 runs 14 residues. As regards this clone: Antigen unknown.

This receptor was identified in an adult with mismatch repair-deficient cancer. The chain has TRBV4-1 and TRBJ2-3; 7 bases are shared with TRBD2. Sequencing used peripheral blood, obtained 70 to 73 weeks after starting pembrolizumab. The DNA for the CDR3 is TGCGCCAGCAGCGCCTATGGACTAGCAGATACGCAGTATTTT. Translated: CASSAYGLADTQYF.